Listed here are 9 T cell receptor beta chains from one sample, sequenced in a study of shared clonotypes between healthy human individuals. Generated by immunoSEQ multiplex PCR, the TCRdb table keeps only in-frame clones and is missing some. The table records 2,500,000 or so clones, approximately 92% of them present only once. What was sequenced was naive CD4+ T cells sorted from blood. Subset meaning: CD45RA+ positively selected. Receptors originate from a man aged 18 to 30 in good health.

The J gene is TRBJ1-2, the V gene TRBV7-9; TRBD1 might be the D (5 bases). Per the germline V gene, CDR1 is SEHNR and CDR2 is FQNEAQ (reference sequence). The CDR3 has 15 amino acids. Trimming shortened V by 3 bases and J by 2 bases, and 13 bases separated the two germline ends. CDR3 loop: CASSLAGITNYGYTF. For the CDR3, the DNA is TGTGCCAGCAGCTTGGCAGGGATCACGAACTATGGCTACACCTTC.

The chain employs TRBV18 and TRBJ2-3, with 7 bases matching TRBD1. The V segment lost 1 base and the J segment 3 bases; nucleotides outside the gene matches: 4. This CDR3 spans 15 amino acids. Germline V gene lookup returns CDR1 KGHSH and CDR2 LQKENI. The CDR3 DNA reads TGTGCCAGCTCACCACAACAGGGGCTTACAGATACGCAGTATTTT. Its translation is CASSPQQGLTDTQYF.

The CDR3 DNA follows: TGTGCCAGCAGCTCACACACCAGACAGGTCACAGGGGAGACCCAGTACTTC. It encodes CASSSHTRQVTGETQYF. This chain connects TRBV11-2 to TRBJ2-5; tentatively, D is TRBD1 (6 bases). V gave up 4 bases and J gave up 5 bases, with 23 bases separating them. The CDR3 consists of 17 residues. Germline-derived CDR1 and CDR2 are SGHAT and FQNNGV. Filled out from reference TRBV11-2 and TRBJ2-5, the complete variable domain reads EAGVAQSPRYKIIEKRQSVAFWCNPISGHATLYWYQQILGQGPKLLIQFQNNGVVDDSQLPKDRFSAERLKGVDSTLKIQPAKLEDSAVYLCASSSHTRQVTGETQYFGPGTRLLVL.

The chain combines TRBV30 with TRBJ2-5, with 10 positions matching TRBD2. The J segment lost 5 bases and the V segment lost 1 base, leaving 13 bases of the junction unmatched. This CDR3 region has 17 residues. Germline CDR1 reads GTSNPN; CDR2 reads SVGIG (reference sequence). The CDR3, as DNA: TGTGCCTGGAGTGAGGAGCGGGGGGGAGATGGAGGGGAGACCCAGTACTTC. The encoded protein is CAWSEERGGDGGETQYF.

The count of this clone is one. The V call is TRBV7-8, the J call TRBJ2-7, with D perhaps matching TRBD1 or TRBD2 (6 bases each). The CDR3 is 14 amino acids. CDR1 is SGHVS and CDR2 is FQNEAQ in the germline V gene. The ends were cut back, 5 bases at V and 3 bases at J, with 14 bases in the middle. The DNA for the CDR3 is TGTGCCAGCAGCCGCGTCAGGGGAGGCTACGAGCAGTACTTC. This sequence encodes CASSRVRGGYEQYF.

As concerns this clone: The sample holds other DNA sequences that translate to the same CDR3. This sequence joins TRBV14 and TRBJ2-7; D unclear. Germline V gives CDR1 SGHDN, CDR2 FVKESK. V was trimmed by 2 bases and J by 4 bases, leaving 6 bases between them. This CDR3 spans 12 amino acids. CDR3 sequence reads: CASSQFAYEQYF. CDR3 in DNA: TGTGCCAGCAGCCAATTTGCATACGAGCAGTACTTC.

The genes are TRBV11-3 and TRBJ2-5, with 9 bases aligning to TRBD1. This CDR3 is 18 amino acids long. The germline gives CDR1 SGHNT, CDR2 YENEEA. Trimming at V came to 1 base and at J to 1 base, leaving 10 bases not matched to a gene. CDR3 in amino acids: CASSLGTAGTGRQETQYF. Written as DNA, the CDR3 is TGTGCCAGCAGCTTAGGTACCGCCGGGACAGGGCGCCAAGAGACCCAGTACTTC.

The rearrangement uses TRBV19 and TRBJ1-1; no reliable D call. V was pared by 1 base and J by 4 bases, with 16 bases between. The CDR3 is 16 residues long. Germline V lookup: CDR1 LNHDA, CDR2 SQIVND (reference sequence). The CDR3: CASSIVQVMGGTEAFF. The CDR3 DNA is TGTGCCAGTAGTATAGTCCAGGTCATGGGTGGCACTGAAGCTTTCTTT.

The CDR3 coding sequence is TGTGCCTGGAGTGTACTAACAGGGGGGAAAGAGACCCAGTACTTC. Translated: CAWSVLTGGKETQYF. The V gene is TRBV30, the J gene TRBJ2-5; 8 bases agree with TRBD1. Germline values: CDR1 GTSNPN, CDR2 SVGIG (reference sequence). The V and J ends lost 0 bases and 3 bases, in that order; junction bases with no gene match: 6. The CDR3 length is 15 residues.